This TCR beta chain comes out of a study of blood T cell repertoires in COVID-19. Overall study: In each case, the material was cDNA or gDNA derived from T cells, B-cell-depleted T cells, or PBMCs.

The table came from immunoSEQ multiplex PCR; TCRdb's copy has only in-frame clones and leaves some out. The repertoire holds around 150,000 clones, with 70% to 90% as singletons. The CDR3 sequence is 14 residues long. V gave up 1 base and J gave up 4 bases, with 11 bases separating them. Germline CDR1 SGDLS, CDR2 YYNGEE. The J gene is TRBJ1-1, the V gene TRBV9; D not resolved. The clonotype was recovered from a man aged 18 to 30 with acute or convalescent COVID-19. The sample comprised peripheral blood. The chain's CDR3 is CASSVQQRGTEAFF. Here the CDR3 DNA reads TGTGCCAGCAGCGTACAGCAACGGGGCACTGAAGCTTTCTTT.